The rows below give T cell receptor beta chains drawn from one sample of a study of control samples from healthy donors and cancer patients. Here immunoSEQ multiplex PCR was the method, and the copy in TCRdb shows in-frame clones only, minus some. The table shows about 150,000 clones, with about 94% occurring only once. The sequencing sample was made of blood. The origin of the receptors is a woman aged 35 to 49 in good health. Both conserved end residues are part of each CDR3. A D gene is named only where the DNA matches it firmly. Some rows mark clone size as missing; the rest say once, few, many or name a class of expanded clone.

TRBJ2-7	.	.	16	TRBV5-6	CASSSVDREPDYEQYF	TGTGCCAGCAGCTCCGTAGACAGAGAACCCGACTACGAGCAGTACTTC
TRBJ1-1	TRBD1	once	15	TRBV7-9	CASSRTGGLGTEAFF	TGTGCCAGCAGTCGTACAGGGGGCCTGGGGACTGAAGCTTTCTTT
TRBJ1-1	.	.	18	TRBV3-1/TRBV3-2	CASSQVIQVGEGYTEAFF	TGTGCCAGCAGCCAAGTCATACAAGTTGGGGAGGGGTACACTGAAGCTTTCTTT
TRBJ2-1	TRBD2	.	16	TRBV6-1	CASSGTSGGRYNEQFF	TGTGCCAGCAGTGGGACTAGCGGGGGGCGTTACAATGAGCAGTTCTTC
TRBJ1-5	.	.	14	TRBV7-9	CASSSVGTNQPQHF	TGTGCCAGCAGCTCTGTGGGGACGAATCAGCCCCAGCATTTT
TRBJ2-1	TRBD2	.	19	TRBV4-1	CASSQYRLAGTRIDNEQFF	TGCGCCAGCAGCCAATACAGACTAGCGGGGACGCGTATAGACAATGAGCAGTTCTTC
TRBJ1-2	.	.	15	TRBV4-3	CASSQDLRGYYGYTF	TGCGCCAGCAGCCAAGATCTTAGGGGGTACTATGGCTACACCTTC
TRBJ2-1	TRBD2	.	15	TRBV5-4	CASSLTSGIFNEQFF	TGTGCCAGCAGCTTGACTAGCGGGATTTTCAATGAGCAGTTCTTC
TRBJ2-5	.	few	15	TRBV9	CASSPFSGAQETQYF	TGTGCCAGCAGCCCATTCTCCGGGGCCCAAGAGACCCAGTACTTC
TRBJ1-2	.	.	14	TRBV25-1	CASSTRVLPYGYTF	TGTGCCAGCAGTACGCGGGTGTTGCCCTATGGCTACACCTTC
TRBJ1-2	.	.	15	TRBV5-1	CASSTPDGGNYGYTF	TGCGCCAGCAGCACACCCGACGGGGGGAACTATGGCTACACCTTC
TRBJ1-2	.	.	13	TRBV30	CAWTLLGGYGYTF	TGTGCCTGGACCCTACTCGGGGGCTATGGCTACACCTTC
TRBJ1-3	.	.	14	TRBV19	CASSVGVAGNTIYF	TGTGCCAGTAGTGTAGGGGTTGCTGGAAACACCATATATTTT
TRBJ2-5	TRBD2	.	15	TRBV5-4	CASSLRLAGEETQYF	TGTGCCAGCAGCTTAAGACTAGCGGGGGAAGAGACCCAGTACTTC
TRBJ2-1	.	.	11	TRBV20-1	CSAGQNNEQFF	TGCAGTGCTGGACAGAACAATGAGCAGTTCTTC
TRBJ2-7	.	.	12	TRBV28	CASSSDSYEQYF	TGTGCCAGCAGTTCCGACAGCTACGAGCAGTACTTC
TRBJ1-2	TRBD1	.	14	TRBV7-8	CASSLALTGEGYTF	TGTGCCAGCAGCTTAGCGTTGACAGGGGAGGGCTACACCTTC
TRBJ1-3	TRBD1	few	18	TRBV4-1	CASSQPLRTGSSGNTIYF	TGCGCCAGCAGCCAACCCCTCCGGACAGGGAGCTCTGGAAACACCATATATTTT
TRBJ1-1	.	.	16	TRBV7-8	CASSLRYLKGNTEAFF	TGTGCCAGCAGCTTAAGGTACTTAAAGGGGAACACTGAAGCTTTCTTT
TRBJ2-2	.	.	17	TRBV2	CASSAQGGGAGTGELFF	TGTGCCAGCAGTGCCCAGGGGGGGGGCGCGGGGACCGGGGAGCTGTTTTTT
TRBJ2-4	TRBD2	.	15	TRBV7-2	CASSPRSGVRNIQYF	TGTGCCAGCAGCCCCCGAAGCGGGGTGCGAAACATTCAGTACTTC
TRBJ2-7	.	.	14	TRBV19	CASSIRTATYEQYF	TGTGCCAGTAGTATCCGGACAGCGACCTACGAGCAGTACTTC
TRBJ2-5	.	.	16	TRBV7-7	CASSSTKGPGGETQYF	TGTGCTAGCAGCTCTACCAAGGGCCCCGGAGGGGAGACCCAGTACTTC
TRBJ2-3	.	.	17	TRBV10-3	CAISESKVAGTPRTQYF	TGTGCCATCAGTGAGTCGAAGGTGGCGGGGACGCCTCGTACGCAGTATTTT
TRBJ1-2	TRBD1	.	13	TRBV6-5	CAAQDRDVRGYTF	TGTGCCGCCCAGGACAGGGATGTTCGTGGCTACACCTTC
TRBJ1-3	.	.	16	TRBV7-8	CASSFITVSSGNTIYF	TGTGCCAGCAGCTTTATCACCGTCAGCTCTGGAAACACCATATATTTT
TRBJ1-1	.	.	16	TRBV10-3	CAISARPDRMNTEAFF	TGTGCCATCAGTGCCAGACCTGACAGAATGAACACTGAAGCTTTCTTT
TRBJ1-4	.	.	13	TRBV19	CASSIGTPEKLFF	TGTGCCAGTAGTATCGGAACACCTGAAAAACTGTTTTTT
TRBJ2-7	.	.	13	TRBV27	CASRLFGDYEQYF	TGTGCCAGCCGTCTATTCGGAGACTACGAGCAGTACTTC
TRBJ2-7	.	.	13	TRBV10-2	CASIRGNSYEQYF	TGCGCCAGCATTAGGGGCAACTCCTACGAGCAGTACTTC
TRBJ2-1	.	.	14	TRBV7-8	CASSLGASYNEQFF	TGTGCCAGCAGCTTGGGCGCGTCCTACAATGAGCAGTTCTTC
TRBJ2-2	.	.	16	TRBV24-1	CATSDLGQRNTGELFF	TGTGCCACCAGTGATTTAGGGCAGAGGAACACCGGGGAGCTGTTTTTT
TRBJ1-2	.	.	13	TRBV10-3	CAISEGQVYGYTF	TGTGCCATCAGTGAGGGACAAGTATATGGCTACACCTTC
TRBJ1-5	.	.	13	TRBV12-3/TRBV12-4	CASSTRDNQPQHF	TGTGCCAGCAGTACTCGGGACAATCAGCCCCAGCATTTT
TRBJ2-7	.	.	13	TRBV6-5	CAVGPVSSYEQYF	TGTGCCGTGGGGCCTGTCAGCTCCTACGAGCAGTACTTC
TRBJ1-5	TRBD1	.	17	TRBV7-3	CASSHPTGENSNQPQHF	TGTGCCAGCAGCCATCCCACAGGGGAGAATAGCAATCAGCCCCAGCATTTT
TRBJ1-4	TRBD1	.	15	TRBV5-5	CASSPLDRGTEKLFF	TGTGCCAGCAGCCCTCTGGACAGGGGGACTGAAAAACTGTTTTTT
TRBJ1-1	.	few	14	TRBV4-1	CASSGHRVNTEAFF	TGCGCCAGCAGCGGTCACAGGGTTAACACTGAAGCTTTCTTT
TRBJ1-1	.	.	14	TRBV30	CAWSLGHAGTEAFF	TGTGCCTGGAGTTTGGGGCACGCGGGCACTGAAGCTTTCTTT
TRBJ2-3	TRBD2	.	17	TRBV5-1	CASSLAAGELFTDTQYF	TGCGCCAGCAGCTTGGCAGCGGGAGAGCTCTTCACAGATACGCAGTATTTT
TRBJ2-7	.	.	12	TRBV28	CASSSGSYEQYF	TGTGCCAGCAGTTCAGGTTCCTACGAGCAGTACTTC